Below, 14 T cell receptor beta chains from the same sample are listed, as sequenced in a study of shared clonotypes between healthy human individuals. CD45RO-negative, CCR7-positively selected cells formed the naive CD8 fraction, excluding terminally differentiated effector memory CD45RA+ cells. Profiling relied on immunoSEQ multiplex PCR, and the TCRdb table lists in-frame clones only, not all of them. The sample shows some 1,900,000 clones, about 95% of them seen only once. Source material: naive CD8+ T cells sorted from blood. The receptors stem from a man between 18 and 35 years old in good health.

This chain uses TRBV27 with TRBJ2-1; D may correspond to TRBD1 or TRBD2 (5 bases each). The CDR3 runs 15 residues. V lost 1 base and J 3 bases, leaving 10 bases between the germline ends. Germline CDR1 reads MNHEY; CDR2 reads SMNVEV (reference sequence). The CDR3, as DNA: TGTGCCAGCAGTTTATGGGGGACGGACTACAATGAGCAGTTCTTC. It translates to CASSLWGTDYNEQFF.

V is TRBV5-5 and J is TRBJ2-7, with 10 bases identical to TRBD1. V lost 4 bases and J lost 7; bases outside the gene matches: 11. The CDR3 has 15 residues. Germline V gives CDR1 SGHKS, CDR2 YYEKEE (reference sequence). The CDR3 spells CASSLTTGGLLEQYF. In DNA, the CDR3 is TGTGCCAGCAGCCTCACGACAGGGGGCCTTTTGGAGCAGTACTTC.

The rearrangement links TRBV7-2 to TRBJ2-1; 7 positions match TRBD2. The CDR3 runs 15 residues. V was pared by 5 bases and J by 7 bases, with 11 bases of the junction left unmatched. The germline CDR1 and CDR2 sequences are SGHTA and FQGNSA. This CDR3 is CASSPGAGVGNEQFF. CDR3 DNA: TGTGCCAGCAGCCCTGGGGCGGGAGTGGGAAATGAGCAGTTCTTC.

V gene TRBV6-1 combines with J gene TRBJ2-2; D call uncertain. The CDR3 spans 11 residues. V lost 8 bases and J lost 6, with 7 bases in between. Germline V lookup: CDR1 MNHNS, CDR2 SASEGT. The CDR3: CASGPAGELFF. CDR3 DNA sequence: TGTGCCAGCGGTCCGGCCGGGGAGCTGTTTTTT.

Only one count was recorded for this clone. The chain has TRBV18 and TRBJ1-5; D unresolved. CDR3 length: 15 amino acids. In germline, CDR1 is KGHSH, CDR2 LQKENI. V lost 4 bases and J lost 0, with 10 bases in between. Here the CDR3 reads CASSLNGFSNQPQHF. In DNA form, the CDR3 reads TGTGCCAGCTCACTCAATGGGTTTAGCAATCAGCCCCAGCATTTT.

The V and J genes are TRBV6-5 and TRBJ1-2, with D tentatively TRBD1 (6 bases). The CDR3 is 13 amino acids. Trimming pared 7 bases from V and 6 bases from J, leaving 15 bases between. Germline-derived CDR1 and CDR2 are MNHEY and SVGAGI. The CDR3 here is CASTSWGADGYTF. CDR3 nucleotides: TGTGCCAGCACTTCCTGGGGGGCAGATGGCTACACCTTC.

This chain joins TRBV28 and TRBJ1-6; 7 bases are shared with TRBD1. CDR1 and CDR2 (germline): MDHEN, SYDVKM. Germline trimming cut 5 bases from V and 10 bases from J; bases unmatched to any gene: 11. This CDR3 is 15 amino acids long. In DNA form, the CDR3 reads TGTGCCAGCAGTATTCAAAGGGGGCGTGAGTCACCCCTCCACTTT. Translated, it gives CASSIQRGRESPLHF.

The gene calls are TRBV27 and TRBJ1-5; a possible D gene is TRBD1 (5 bases). In germline, CDR1 is MNHEY, CDR2 SMNVEV (reference sequence). There are 14 residues in the CDR3. V dropped 3 bases and J dropped 5 bases, with 11 bases sitting between them. CDR3 residues: CASSFLGDDQPQHF. For the CDR3, the DNA is TGTGCCAGCAGTTTTTTGGGGGACGATCAGCCCCAGCATTTT.

CDR3 DNA: TGTGCCAGCAGTGATGATGGGGCTAACTATGGCTACACCTTC. Protein sequence: CASSDDGANYGYTF. The chain employs TRBV2 and TRBJ1-2; no firm D call. Trimming pared 3 bases from V and 0 bases from J, leaving 8 bases between. This CDR3 spans 14 amino acids. CDR1 SNHLY and CDR2 FYNNEI come from the germline V gene.

The chain uses TRBV11-2 and TRBJ2-5; a possible D gene is TRBD1 (9 bases). Germline values: CDR1 SGHAT, CDR2 FQNNGV. V dropped 4 bases and J dropped 1 base, with 22 bases sitting between them. This CDR3 contains 18 residues. CDR3 sequence (DNA): TGTGCCAGCAGCTCGATTCCCGGGGGGGGACAGGGCCAAGAGACCCAGTACTTC. As protein: CASSSIPGGGQGQETQYF.

The chain couples TRBV7-8 to TRBJ2-2; 13 bases line up with TRBD2. The CDR3 consists of 18 residues. The ends lost 2 bases at V and 4 bases at J; junction bases unmatched: 7. From germline, CDR1 is SGHVS and CDR2 FQNEAQ. The CDR3 sequence is CASSLPLAGGPSTGELFF. Here the CDR3 DNA reads TGTGCCAGCAGCTTACCACTAGCGGGAGGGCCAAGCACCGGGGAGCTGTTTTTT.

Concerning this clone itself: Other DNA sequences within the sample encode an identical CDR3. The chain couples TRBV11-2 to TRBJ2-1; possible D gene TRBD2, 6 bases. Between the trimmed V and J ends, which lost 4 bases and 10 bases, there was a span of 11 bases. Per the germline V gene, CDR1 is SGHAT and CDR2 is FQNNGV. This CDR3 spans 12 amino acids. CDR3 nucleotide sequence: TGTGCCAGCAGCTCCCTCGGGGGAGAGCAGTTCTTC. Its translation is CASSSLGGEQFF.

The J gene is TRBJ1-5, the V gene TRBV7-8; 7 bases fit TRBD1. The germline V gene has CDR1 SGHVS and CDR2 FQNEAQ. Losses at the gene ends were 1 base for V and 5 bases for J; bases not matched to a gene: 8. CDR3 length equals 16 residues. The CDR3 region is CASSLVEGAPHQPQHF. The DNA of the CDR3 is TGTGCCAGCAGCTTAGTTGAGGGGGCGCCCCATCAGCCCCAGCATTTT.

V and J are TRBV7-9 and TRBJ1-2; TRBD1 matches 8 bases. J was trimmed by 0 bases and V by 2 bases; bases with no gene match: 8. Germline V gene sequence: CDR1 SEHNR, CDR2 FQNEAQ (reference sequence). The CDR3 has 17 residues. CDR3 sequence: CASSLRAGGPSNYGYTF. DNA of the CDR3: TGTGCCAGCAGCTTACGTGCAGGGGGCCCATCTAACTATGGCTACACCTTC.